Presented here are 19 T cell receptor beta chains from one specimen sequenced in a study of Ad26.COV2.S vaccination and SARS-CoV-2 variants. The table came from immunoSEQ multiplex PCR; TCRdb's copy has only in-frame clones and leaves some out. The data show approximately 300,000 clones, more than 70% seen once. The treatment is: some 19 received Ad26.COV2.S at low or high dose, single or two shots; 5 received placebo; per-sample allocation not given. On day 63 after the first injection, vaccine and placebo recipients gave samples. This specimen was peripheral blood, taken in a trial of Ad26.COV2.S vaccine versus placebo. The receptors stem from a person between 18 and 65 years old who received the Ad26.COV2.S COVID-19 vaccine or a placebo.

This clone is a singleton in its sample. V gene TRBV18 combines with J gene TRBJ2-7; D may be TRBD2 (6 bases). The CDR3 totals 15 residues. Trimming shortened V by 4 bases and J by 3 bases, and 16 bases separated the two germline ends. Germline V CDR1 and CDR2: KGHSH, LQKENI. CDR3 coding DNA: TGTGCCAGCTCACACTCGGGAGCTGCAGGCTACGAGCAGTACTTC. This translates into CASSHSGAAGYEQYF.

The rearrangement links TRBV10-3 to TRBJ1-1; 8 positions match TRBD1. The CDR3 length is 15 residues. The V gene's germline CDR1 is ENHRY and CDR2 SYGVKD. With 4 bases clipped from V and 7 bases from J, the junction kept 11 bases outside the gene matches. The CDR3 protein is CAISVGLNRGNEAFF. The CDR3 DNA reads as TGTGCCATCAGTGTAGGGCTAAACAGGGGGAATGAAGCTTTCTTT.

V gene TRBV4-3 combines with J gene TRBJ2-1; TRBD1 matches at 8 bases. The CDR3 loop spans 16 amino acids. CDR1 LGHNA and CDR2 YSLEER come from the germline V gene. Trimming removed 1 base from V and 8 bases from J; junction bases left unmatched: 10. The CDR3 DNA is TGCGCCAGCAGCCAAGTTAGGCAGGGGGCTAAGGATGAGCAGTTCTTC. This sequence encodes CASSQVRQGAKDEQFF.

This clone has a handful of counts. The chain combines TRBV5-1 with TRBJ1-6, with D unclear. Trimming stripped 1 base from V and 7 bases from J, with 9 bases between. Per the germline V gene, CDR1 is SGHRS and CDR2 is YFSETQ. The CDR3 covers 14 residues. This CDR3 reads CASSLRLPNSPLHF. CDR3 in DNA: TGCGCCAGCAGCTTGCGACTTCCGAATTCACCCCTCCACTTT.

The sample holds one count of this clone. The chain is built from TRBV6-5 and TRBJ1-1; D gene uncertain. The CDR3 length is 13 residues. V was shortened by 3 bases and J by 1 base, with 6 bases between the two germline ends. The germline gives CDR1 MNHEY, CDR2 SVGAGI. CDR3 loop: CASSYKRNTEAFF. In DNA form, the CDR3 reads TGTGCCAGCAGTTATAAAAGGAACACTGAAGCTTTCTTT.

This clone appeared once. The chain combines TRBV30 with TRBJ2-7, with D hard to call. The CDR3 loop spans 12 amino acids. Germline CDR1 GTSNPN, CDR2 SVGIG (reference sequence). The ends were cut back, 2 bases at V and 2 bases at J, with 7 bases in the middle. DNA of the CDR3: TGTGCCTGGAGTACGCAGGCCTACGAGCAGTACTTC. This encodes CAWSTQAYEQYF.

Comment on this clone: This specimen includes other DNA sequences encoding the same CDR3. J is TRBJ1-1 and V is TRBV18; the D gene is possibly TRBD1 (5 bases). The CDR3 consists of 13 residues. Deletions cut 2 bases from V and 2 bases from J, with 6 bases between. Germline loops: CDR1 KGHSH, CDR2 LQKENI. CDR3 nucleotide sequence: TGTGCCAGCTCACCAGGGGGAAACACTGAAGCTTTCTTT. Residues: CASSPGGNTEAFF.

This chain uses TRBV29-1 with TRBJ2-2; D is unclear. CDR1 and CDR2 from the germline V gene are SQVTM and ANQGSEA. The CDR3 contains 12 residues. V lost 4 bases and J lost 1, with 4 bases in between. Here the CDR3 reads CSVAMNTGELFF. The CDR3 DNA is TGCAGCGTTGCTATGAACACCGGGGAGCTGTTTTTT.

J is TRBJ2-3 and V is TRBV6-6, with a weak D call TRBD2 (7 bases). The CDR3 has 16 amino acids. V lost 5 bases to trimming and J lost 6 bases, with 21 bases between them. Looked up from germline, CDR1 is MNHNY and CDR2 is SVGAGI (reference sequence). The CDR3: CASSPRGRGGLDTQYF. The CDR3 DNA reads TGTGCCAGCAGTCCCCGGGGGCGGGGAGGGTTGGATACGCAGTATTTT.

As concerns this clone: Other DNA sequences of this sample code for an identical CDR3. This chain connects TRBV6-5 to TRBJ1-5, with D maybe TRBD1 (5 bases). Germline CDR1 is MNHEY and CDR2 is SVGAGI. V lost 11 bases, J lost 4 bases, and 15 bases lay in between. The CDR3 is 13 residues long. CDR3 in amino acids: CASSSRGNQPQHF. The DNA for the CDR3 is TGTGCCTCATCGAGCCGGGGGAATCAGCCCCAGCATTTT.

This clone was detected once. The V call is TRBV5-5, the J call TRBJ2-6; TRBD1 might be the D (6 bases). Per the germline V gene, CDR1 is SGHKS and CDR2 is YYEKEE (reference sequence). The CDR3 loop spans 17 amino acids. The V end lost 1 base, the J end lost 0 bases, and 11 bases lay between the germline ends. The CDR3 spells CASSLRDISSGANVLTF. CDR3 nucleotide sequence: TGTGCCAGCAGCTTGAGGGACATAAGCTCTGGGGCCAACGTCCTGACTTTC.

The chain joins TRBV5-6 to TRBJ2-1, with D perhaps assigned TRBD1 or TRBD2 (5 bases each). CDR3 size: 14 residues. The V gene lost 4 bases and the J gene lost 4 bases, with 12 bases spanning the gap. Germline CDR1 reads SGHDT; CDR2 reads YYEEEE. The DNA of the CDR3 is TGTGCCAGCAGCATCCGGGACCTTTACAATGAGCAGTTCTTC. It translates to CASSIRDLYNEQFF.

The chain combines TRBV10-3 with TRBJ2-5, with TRBD1 matching 9 bases. CDR1 is ENHRY, CDR2 SYGVKD, per germline. The CDR3 length is 14 residues. Unmatched junction bases numbered 8, after V lost 10 bases and J lost 2 bases. Here the CDR3 reads CASRGQGRQETQYF. As DNA, the CDR3 is TGTGCCAGCAGAGGACAGGGGCGGCAAGAGACCCAGTACTTC.

The chain couples TRBV9 to TRBJ2-7; TRBD1 agrees at 8 bases. Germline lookup yields CDR1 SGDLS and CDR2 YYNGEE. CDR3 size: 14 residues. The V gene end was trimmed by 3 bases and the J gene end by 2 bases; junction bases not matched to a gene: 4. The CDR3 nucleotides read TGTGCCAGCAGCGCAGGGGGCGGCCCCTACGAGCAGTACTTC. Residues: CASSAGGGPYEQYF.

The rearrangement uses TRBV5-1 and TRBJ2-3; D remains unclear. Germline V gene data show CDR1 as SGHRS and CDR2 as YFSETQ. Trimming took off 3 bases at V and 2 bases at J, with 13 bases between the two ends. The length of the CDR3 is 15 residues. CDR3 region: CASSSDPSFTDTQYF. For the CDR3, the DNA is TGCGCCAGCAGCTCCGACCCCTCTTTCACAGATACGCAGTATTTT.

The V gene is TRBV6-1, the J gene TRBJ1-3; 9 positions match TRBD1. The V gene's germline CDR1 is MNHNS and CDR2 SASEGT. Trimming took 0 bases from V and 8 from J; bases not matched to a gene: 5. CDR3 length: 15 residues. CDR3 amino acids: CASSEAGQGLDTIYF. DNA of the CDR3: TGTGCCAGCAGTGAAGCGGGACAGGGTCTGGACACCATATATTTT.

This chain links TRBV5-1 with TRBJ2-3, with TRBD2 matching 11 bases. This CDR3 has 17 residues. The V and J ends lost 7 bases and 5 bases, in that order; junction bases with no gene match: 15. CDR1 SGHRS and CDR2 YFSETQ come from the germline V gene. The DNA of the CDR3 is TGCGCCAGCCAACCTCCCTTAGCGGGGGGGCGTGGAGATACGCAGTATTTT. This codes for CASQPPLAGGRGDTQYF.

J is TRBJ2-1 and V is TRBV5-1; TRBD2 agrees at 8 bases. V shed 5 bases, J shed 6 bases, and the junction held 7 bases outside the gene matches. This CDR3 region has 14 residues. Germline loops: CDR1 SGHRS, CDR2 YFSETQ. CDR3 bases: TGCGCCAGCAGAAACTCCGGGACTAGCAATGAGCAGTTCTTC. It yields the protein CASRNSGTSNEQFF.

This clone was picked up a small number of times. The chain joins TRBV7-9 to TRBJ2-7; tentatively, D is TRBD1 (5 bases). The CDR3 length is 12 residues. Germline V gene sequence: CDR1 SEHNR, CDR2 FQNEAQ (reference sequence). Trimming stripped 5 bases from V and 6 bases from J, with 11 bases between. The CDR3 DNA reads as TGTGCCAGCAGCCCCCCAGGGTCCGAGCAGTACTTC. Its translation is CASSPPGSEQYF.